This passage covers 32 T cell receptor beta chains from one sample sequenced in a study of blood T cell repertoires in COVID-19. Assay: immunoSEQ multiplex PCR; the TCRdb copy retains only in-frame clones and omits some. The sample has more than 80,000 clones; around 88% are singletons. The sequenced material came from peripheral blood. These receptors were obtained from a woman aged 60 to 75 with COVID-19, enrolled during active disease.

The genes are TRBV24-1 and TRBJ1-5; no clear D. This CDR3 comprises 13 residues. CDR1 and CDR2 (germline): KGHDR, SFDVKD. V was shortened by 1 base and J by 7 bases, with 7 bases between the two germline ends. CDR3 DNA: TGTGCCACCAGTGATTTCCGGGGACAGCCCCAGCATTTT. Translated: CATSDFRGQPQHF.

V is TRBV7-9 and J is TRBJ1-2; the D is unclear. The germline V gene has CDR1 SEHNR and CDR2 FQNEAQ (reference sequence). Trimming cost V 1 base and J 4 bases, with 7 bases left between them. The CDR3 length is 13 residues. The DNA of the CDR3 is TGTGCCAGCAGCTTAGAACAGTCCTATGGCTACACCTTC. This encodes CASSLEQSYGYTF.

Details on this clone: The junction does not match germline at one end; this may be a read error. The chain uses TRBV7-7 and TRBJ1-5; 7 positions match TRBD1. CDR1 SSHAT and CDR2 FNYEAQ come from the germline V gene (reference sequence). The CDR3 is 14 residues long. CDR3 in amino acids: CASSLETGFQPQHF. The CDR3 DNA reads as TGTGCTAGCAGCTTAGAGACAGGGTTCCAGCCCCAGCATTTT.

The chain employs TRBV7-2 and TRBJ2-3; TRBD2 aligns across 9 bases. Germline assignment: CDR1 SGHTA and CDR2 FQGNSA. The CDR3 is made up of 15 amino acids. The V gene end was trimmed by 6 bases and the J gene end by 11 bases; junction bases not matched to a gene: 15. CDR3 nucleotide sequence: TGTGCCAGCAGTCCAGCGGGGGGCCGGCCCAAGGTGCAGTATTTT. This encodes CASSPAGGRPKVQYF.

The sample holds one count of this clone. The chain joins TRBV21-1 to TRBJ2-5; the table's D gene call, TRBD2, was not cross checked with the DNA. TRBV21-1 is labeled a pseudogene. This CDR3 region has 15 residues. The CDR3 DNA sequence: TGTGCCAGCAGCAAAGTGACTAGCGGACAAGAGACCCAGTACTTC. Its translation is CASSKVTSGQETQYF.

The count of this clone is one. DNA for the CDR3: TGTGCCAGCAGAGTCCGGGACAGGGCGAACACTGAAGCTTTCTTT. It translates to CASRVRDRANTEAFF. J is TRBJ1-1 and V is TRBV27; 9 nucleotides line up with TRBD1. The J segment lost 1 base and the V segment lost 6 bases, leaving 6 bases of the junction unmatched. The CDR3 runs 15 residues. Germline V gives CDR1 MNHEY, CDR2 SMNVEV (reference sequence).

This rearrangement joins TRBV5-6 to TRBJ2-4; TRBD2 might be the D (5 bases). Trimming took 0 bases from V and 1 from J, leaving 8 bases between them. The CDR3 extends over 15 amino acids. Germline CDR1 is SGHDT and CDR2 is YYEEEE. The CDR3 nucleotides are TGTGCCAGCAGCTTGGGGGCTAGCGCCAAAAACATTCAGTACTTC. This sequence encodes CASSLGASAKNIQYF.

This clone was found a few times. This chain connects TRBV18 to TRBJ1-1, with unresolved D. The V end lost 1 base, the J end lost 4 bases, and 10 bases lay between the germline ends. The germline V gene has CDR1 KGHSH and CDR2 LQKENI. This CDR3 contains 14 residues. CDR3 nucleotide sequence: TGTGCCAGCTCACCACGTGGCGCGGGCACTGAAGCTTTCTTT. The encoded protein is CASSPRGAGTEAFF. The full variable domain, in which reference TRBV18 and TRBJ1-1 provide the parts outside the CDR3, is NAGVMQNPRHLVRRRGQEARLRCSPMKGHSHVYWYRQLPEEGLKFMVYLQKENIIDESGMPKERFSAEFPKEGPSILRIQQVVRGDSAAYFCASSPRGAGTEAFFGQGTRLTVV.

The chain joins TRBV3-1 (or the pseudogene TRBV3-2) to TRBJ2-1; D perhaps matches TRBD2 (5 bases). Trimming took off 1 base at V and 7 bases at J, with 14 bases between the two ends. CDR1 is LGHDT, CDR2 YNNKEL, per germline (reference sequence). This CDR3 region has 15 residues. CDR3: CASSQAARGSNEQFF. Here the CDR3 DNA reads TGTGCCAGCAGCCAAGCGGCCCGGGGTTCAAATGAGCAGTTCTTC.

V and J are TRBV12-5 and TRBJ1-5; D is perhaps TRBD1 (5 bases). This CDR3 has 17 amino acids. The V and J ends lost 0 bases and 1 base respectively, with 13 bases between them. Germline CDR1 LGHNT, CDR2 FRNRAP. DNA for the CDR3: TGTGCTAGTGGTTTGGTATTACAAGGGGTCAGCAATCAGCCCCAGCATTTT. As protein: CASGLVLQGVSNQPQHF.

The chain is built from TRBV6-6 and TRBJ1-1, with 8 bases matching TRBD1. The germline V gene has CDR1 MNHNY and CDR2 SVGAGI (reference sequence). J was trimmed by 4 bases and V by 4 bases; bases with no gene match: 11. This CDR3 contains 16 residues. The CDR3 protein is CASSSSGTGLTTEAFF. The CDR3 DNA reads TGTGCCAGCAGTTCTTCCGGGACAGGATTGACCACTGAAGCTTTCTTT.

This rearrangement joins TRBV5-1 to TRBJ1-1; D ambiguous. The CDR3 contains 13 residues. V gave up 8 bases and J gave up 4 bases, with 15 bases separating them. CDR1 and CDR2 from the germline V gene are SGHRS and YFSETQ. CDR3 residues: CASSPGLGTEAFF. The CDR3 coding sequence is TGCGCCAGTAGCCCGGGATTAGGCACTGAAGCTTTCTTT.

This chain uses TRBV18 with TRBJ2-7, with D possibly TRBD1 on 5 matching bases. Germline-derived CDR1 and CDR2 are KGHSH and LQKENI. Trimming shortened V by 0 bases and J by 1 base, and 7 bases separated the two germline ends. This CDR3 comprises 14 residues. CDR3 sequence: CASSPPRESYEQYF. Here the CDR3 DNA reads TGTGCCAGCTCACCACCCAGGGAATCCTACGAGCAGTACTTC.

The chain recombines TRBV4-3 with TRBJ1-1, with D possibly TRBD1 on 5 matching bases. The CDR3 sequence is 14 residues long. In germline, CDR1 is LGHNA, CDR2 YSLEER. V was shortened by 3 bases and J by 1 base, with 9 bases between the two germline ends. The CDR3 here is CASSHSGPNTEAFF. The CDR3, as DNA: TGCGCCAGCAGCCATTCAGGGCCGAACACTGAAGCTTTCTTT.

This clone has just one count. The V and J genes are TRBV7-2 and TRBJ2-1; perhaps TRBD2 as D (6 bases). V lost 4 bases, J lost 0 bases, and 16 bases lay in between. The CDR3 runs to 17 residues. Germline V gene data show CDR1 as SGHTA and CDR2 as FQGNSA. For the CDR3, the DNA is TGTGCCAGCAGCTACGTTCGGGCTAGCGCCTCCTACAATGAGCAGTTCTTC. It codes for CASSYVRASASYNEQFF.

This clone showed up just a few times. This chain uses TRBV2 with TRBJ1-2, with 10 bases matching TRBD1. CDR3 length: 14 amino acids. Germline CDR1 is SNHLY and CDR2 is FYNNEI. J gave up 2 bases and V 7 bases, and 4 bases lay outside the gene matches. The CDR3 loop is CASTRGQGNYGYTF. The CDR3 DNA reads TGTGCCAGCACCCGGGGACAGGGGAACTATGGCTACACCTTC.

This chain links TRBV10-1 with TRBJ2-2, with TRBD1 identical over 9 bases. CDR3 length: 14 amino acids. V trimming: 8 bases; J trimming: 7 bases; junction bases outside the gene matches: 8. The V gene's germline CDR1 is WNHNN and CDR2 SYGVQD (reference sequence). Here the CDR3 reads CASQGQGGGGELFF. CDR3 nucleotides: TGCGCCAGCCAGGGACAGGGAGGTGGCGGGGAGCTGTTTTTT.

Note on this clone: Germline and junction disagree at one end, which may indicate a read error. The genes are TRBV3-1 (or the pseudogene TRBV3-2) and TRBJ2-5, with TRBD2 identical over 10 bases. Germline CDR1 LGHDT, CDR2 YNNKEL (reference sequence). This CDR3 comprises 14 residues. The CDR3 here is CASTRAGGLETQYF. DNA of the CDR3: TGTGCGAGCACGCGAGCGGGGGGGCTCGAGACCCAGTACTTC.

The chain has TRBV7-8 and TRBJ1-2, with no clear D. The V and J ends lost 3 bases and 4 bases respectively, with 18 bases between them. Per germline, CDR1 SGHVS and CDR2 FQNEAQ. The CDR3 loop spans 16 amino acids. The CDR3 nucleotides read TGTGCCAGCAGCTTCCGGACGAGGGTCGGAGGCTATGGCTACACCTTC. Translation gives CASSFRTRVGGYGYTF.

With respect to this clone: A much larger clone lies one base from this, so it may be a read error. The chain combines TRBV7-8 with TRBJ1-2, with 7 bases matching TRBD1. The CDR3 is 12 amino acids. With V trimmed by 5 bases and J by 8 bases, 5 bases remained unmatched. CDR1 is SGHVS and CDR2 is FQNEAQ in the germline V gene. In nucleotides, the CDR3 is TGTGCCAGCAGCCACGGACAGGAAGGCTACACCTTC. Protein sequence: CASSHGQEGYTF.

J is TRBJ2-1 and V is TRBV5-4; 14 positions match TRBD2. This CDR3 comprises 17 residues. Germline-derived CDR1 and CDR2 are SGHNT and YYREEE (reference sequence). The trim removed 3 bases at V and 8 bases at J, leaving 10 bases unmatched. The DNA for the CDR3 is TGTGCCAGCAGCTCGAGGACTAGCGGGGGGTCGGGCCATGAGCAGTTCTTC. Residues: CASSSRTSGGSGHEQFF.

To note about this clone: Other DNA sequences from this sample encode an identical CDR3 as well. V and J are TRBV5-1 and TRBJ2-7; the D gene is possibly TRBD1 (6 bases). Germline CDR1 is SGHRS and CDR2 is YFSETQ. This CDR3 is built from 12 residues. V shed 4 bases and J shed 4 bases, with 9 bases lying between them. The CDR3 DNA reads TGCGCCAGCAGCCTAGGGGGATACGAGCAGTACTTC. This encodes CASSLGGYEQYF.

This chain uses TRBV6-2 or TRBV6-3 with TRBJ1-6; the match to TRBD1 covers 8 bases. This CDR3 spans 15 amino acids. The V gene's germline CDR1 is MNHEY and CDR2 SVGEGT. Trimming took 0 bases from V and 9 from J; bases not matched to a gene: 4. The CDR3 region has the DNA TGTGCCAGCAGTTACTCGACAGGGGATACTTCACCCCTCCACTTT. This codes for CASSYSTGDTSPLHF.

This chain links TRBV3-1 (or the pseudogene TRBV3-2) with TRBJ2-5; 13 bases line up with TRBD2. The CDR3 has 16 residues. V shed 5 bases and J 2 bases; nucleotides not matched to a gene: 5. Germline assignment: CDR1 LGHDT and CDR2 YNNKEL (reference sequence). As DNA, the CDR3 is TGTGCCAGCAGCTCCAGACTAGCGGGGGGTCAAGAGACCCAGTACTTC. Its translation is CASSSRLAGGQETQYF.

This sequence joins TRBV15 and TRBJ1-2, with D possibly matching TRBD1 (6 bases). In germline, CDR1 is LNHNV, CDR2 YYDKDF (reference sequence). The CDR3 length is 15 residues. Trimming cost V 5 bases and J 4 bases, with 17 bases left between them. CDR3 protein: CATSGPRDIGYGYTF. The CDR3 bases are TGTGCCACCAGCGGACCCAGGGACATTGGCTATGGCTACACCTTC.

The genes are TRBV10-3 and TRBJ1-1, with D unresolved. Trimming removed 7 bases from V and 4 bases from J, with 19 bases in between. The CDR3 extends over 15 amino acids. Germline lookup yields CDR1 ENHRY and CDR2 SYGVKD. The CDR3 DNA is TGTGCCATCAAAGGAGACCGGGGAGTTTTCACTGAAGCTTTCTTT. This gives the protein CAIKGDRGVFTEAFF.

CDR3 nucleotides: TGTGCCAGTAGTCCTTCCCCCTTGAACACTGAAGCTTTCTTT. Translation: CASSPSPLNTEAFF. This chain uses TRBV19 with TRBJ1-1; no firm D call. CDR3 length: 14 residues. Per germline, CDR1 LNHDA and CDR2 SQIVND (reference sequence). Deletions cut 5 bases from V and 0 bases from J, with 10 bases between. Full variable domain (remainder filled in from reference TRBV19 and TRBJ1-1): DGGITQSPKYLFRKEGQNVTLSCEQNLNHDAMYWYRQDPGQGLRLIYYSQIVNDFQKGDIAEGYSVSREKKESFPLTVTSAQKNPTAFYLCASSPSPLNTEAFFGQGTRLTVV.

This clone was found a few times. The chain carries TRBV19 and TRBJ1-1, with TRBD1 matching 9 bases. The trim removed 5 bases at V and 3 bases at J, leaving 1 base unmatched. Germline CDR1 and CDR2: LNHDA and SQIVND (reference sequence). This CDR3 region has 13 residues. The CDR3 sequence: CASSGQGYTEAFF. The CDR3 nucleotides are TGTGCCAGTAGTGGACAGGGGTACACTGAAGCTTTCTTT. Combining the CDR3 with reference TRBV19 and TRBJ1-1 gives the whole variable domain DGGITQSPKYLFRKEGQNVTLSCEQNLNHDAMYWYRQDPGQGLRLIYYSQIVNDFQKGDIAEGYSVSREKKESFPLTVTSAQKNPTAFYLCASSGQGYTEAFFGQGTRLTVV.

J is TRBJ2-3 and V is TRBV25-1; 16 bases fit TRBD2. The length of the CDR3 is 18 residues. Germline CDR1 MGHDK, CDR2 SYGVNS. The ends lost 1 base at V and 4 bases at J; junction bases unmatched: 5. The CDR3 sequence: CASSEWGLAGGPPDTQYF. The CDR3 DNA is TGTGCCAGCAGTGAATGGGGACTAGCGGGGGGGCCCCCAGATACGCAGTATTTT.

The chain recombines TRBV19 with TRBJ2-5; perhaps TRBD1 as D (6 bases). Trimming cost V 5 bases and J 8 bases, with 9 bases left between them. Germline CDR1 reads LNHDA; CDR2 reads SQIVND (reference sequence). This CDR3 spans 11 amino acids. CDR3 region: CASSSRGTQYF. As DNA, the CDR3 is TGTGCCAGTAGTTCCAGGGGCACCCAGTACTTC.

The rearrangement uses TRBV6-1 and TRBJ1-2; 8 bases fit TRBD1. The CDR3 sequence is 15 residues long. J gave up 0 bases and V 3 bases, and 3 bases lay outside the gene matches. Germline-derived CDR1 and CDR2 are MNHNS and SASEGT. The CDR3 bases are TGTGCCAGCAGTGACAGGGGGCTTGCTAACTATGGCTACACCTTC. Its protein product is CASSDRGLANYGYTF.

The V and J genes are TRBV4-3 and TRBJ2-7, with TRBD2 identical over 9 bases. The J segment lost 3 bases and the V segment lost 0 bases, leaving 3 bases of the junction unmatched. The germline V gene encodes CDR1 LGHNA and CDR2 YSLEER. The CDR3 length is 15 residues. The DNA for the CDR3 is TGCGCCAGCAGCCAAGACCCTAGCGGGGTCTACGAGCAGTACTTC. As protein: CASSQDPSGVYEQYF.